This TCR beta chain emerged from a study of T-cell memory formation after mild COVID-19. Study-level findings and limits: The CD4+ clones that contracted clustered mainly within CM and EM, and the CD8+ clones concentrated in EMRA.

This clonotype was found a few times. Its antigen is not identified. This CDR3 spans 15 amino acids. Per germline, CDR1 SEHNR and CDR2 FQNEAQ (reference sequence). Trimming pared 1 base from V and 1 base from J, leaving 10 bases between. One entry per CDR3 protein results from TCRdb running MiXCR on the 5' RACE reads. The sample has 500,000 to 650,000 distinct CDR3 sequences; about 22% are singletons. The source of this sequence is an adult woman who had mild COVID-19 (a few samples of this study predate the infection). Cell type and time point are not known. This sequence joins TRBV7-9 and TRBJ2-5; D unclear. Sequencing was done on a sample of PBMCs or a T cell subset sorted from them (not recorded which). CDR3: CASSLGVARQETQYF. Here the CDR3 DNA reads TGTGCCAGCAGCTTAGGCGTGGCTCGCCAAGAGACCCAGTACTTC.